The T cell receptor beta chain under discussion was sequenced for a study of blood T cell repertoires in COVID-19. The wider study: The United States, Italy and Spain were the sources of the acute and convalescent COVID-19 samples. PBMCs, B-cell-depleted T cells, or T cells provided the cDNA or gDNA that made up the material.

Original handling: Cell counts per sample came from amplifying reference gene primers. Assay used: immunoSEQ multiplex PCR; TCRdb lists only in-frame clones, some missing. The V and J calls and clone size are taken from that table; D and trimming were inferred from the DNA. The sample holds around 300,000 clones, roughly 84% seen once. Trimming shortened V by 4 bases and J by 5 bases, and 17 bases separated the two germline ends. The length of the CDR3 is 14 residues. Germline V lookup: CDR1 SQVTM, CDR2 ANQGSEA. The clonotype was recovered from a man aged 50 to 59 with active or convalescent COVID-19. The gene calls are TRBV29-1 and TRBJ1-2; D gene uncertain. The material sequenced was peripheral blood. DNA for the CDR3: TGCAGCGTTGGGAATCGGGGAGAGGGATATGGCTACACCTTC. Protein product: CSVGNRGEGYGYTF.